Below, one T cell receptor beta chain is given with its context. The record originates from a study of T cell responses to AZD1222 COVID-19 vaccine. From germline, CDR1 is SGHNT and CDR2 YYREEE (reference sequence). The CDR3 spans 13 residues. The V and J ends lost 6 bases and 3 bases respectively, with 12 bases between them. The protocol was immunoSEQ multiplex PCR, while the TCRdb copy is restricted to in-frame clones and leaves out a portion. The sample includes 100,000 to 150,000 clones, approximately 85% of them seen just once. The gene calls are TRBV5-4 and TRBJ2-5; no definite D call. This specimen was peripheral blood, taken 28 days after the second AZD1222 dose. The origin of this receptor is an adult who received the AZD1222 COVID-19 vaccine. This CDR3 is CASKGGWEETQYF. CDR3 DNA: TGTGCCAGCAAGGGCGGATGGGAAGAGACCCAGTACTTC.